These T cell receptor beta chains were read from a single sample in a study of T cell repertoires in cytomegalovirus infection. For these TCRs, the target antigens are not known. TCRdb reprocessed the reads with MiXCR, giving one entry per CDR3 protein. The sample shows 46,000 or so distinct CDR3 sequences, approximately 20% of them seen only once. The specimen sequenced was PBMCs, sequenced either directly or after in vitro stimulation (not recorded which). These receptors were obtained from a human donor in good health (CMV status not recorded). Some clones in this sample may be carry-over from other donors' samples. The CDR3 runs from the conserved cysteine through the conserved F or W. D genes are given only for firm matches. Where a row states a size, it is once, few, many or the class of an expanded clone; other rows omit it.

d_call clone_size j_call v_call cdr3_aa cdr3_nt
- many TRBJ2-5 TRBV27 CASSPLGGGSQETQYF TGTGCCAGCAGTCCCTTGGGGGGGGGCAGCCAAGAGACCCAGTACTTC
- - TRBJ1-6 TRBV24-1 CATSRAENSPLHF TGTGCCACCAGTAGGGCAGAAAATTCACCCCTCCACTTT
- few TRBJ2-1 TRBV11-3 CASSSAWMGHNEQFF TGTGCCAGCAGCTCGGCCTGGATGGGGCACAATGAGCAGTTCTTC
- - TRBJ2-7 TRBV5-4 CASSAASGEGLYEQYF TGTGCCAGCAGCGCTGCCTCGGGAGAGGGATTGTACGAGCAGTACTTC
- - TRBJ2-5 TRBV18 CASSPRRDQQETQYF TGTGCCAGCTCACCACGTCGGGACCAGCAAGAGACCCAGTACTTC
- once TRBJ1-6 TRBV28 CASSYEESGKLGSPLHF TGTGCCAGCAGTTATGAGGAGTCAGGGAAACTGGGGTCACCCCTCCACTTT
TRBD2 - TRBJ2-3 TRBV12-3/TRBV12-4 CASSPGGSRTDTQYF TGTGCCAGCAGTCCCGGGGGGAGCCGCACAGATACGCAGTATTTT
- - TRBJ2-1 TRBV7-9 CASSRDSGEQFF TGTGCCAGCAGCCGAGACTCCGGGGAGCAGTTCTTC
- many TRBJ2-2 TRBV28 CASLEGGLNTGELFF TGTGCCAGCCTGGAGGGAGGCCTGAACACCGGGGAGCTGTTTTTT
- - TRBJ2-5 TRBV27 CASKDFNQETQYF TGTGCCAGTAAGGATTTTAACCAAGAGACCCAGTACTTC
- many TRBJ1-4 TRBV5-1 CASSLGQGYEKLFF TGCGCCAGCAGCTTGGGTCAGGGCTATGAAAAACTGTTTTTT
- many TRBJ2-1 TRBV7-2 CASSHRRVLRVYNEQFF TGTGCCAGCAGCCATCGGCGTGTCTTGCGGGTCTACAATGAGCAGTTCTTC
- many TRBJ2-2 TRBV11-3 CASSGGVGELFF TGTGCCAGCAGCGGCGGAGTCGGGGAGCTGTTTTTT
- few TRBJ1-6 TRBV5-1 CASSLAEGRSLHF TGCGCCAGCAGCTTGGCAGAGGGGCGATCCCTCCACTTT
- few TRBJ2-7 TRBV19 CASSIGWGFPSYEQYF TGTGCCAGTAGTATCGGGTGGGGCTTCCCCTCCTACGAGCAGTACTTC
- few TRBJ2-2 TRBV15 CATSRDGANTGELFF TGTGCCACCAGCAGAGATGGAGCGAACACCGGGGAGCTGTTTTTT
- - TRBJ2-3 TRBV19 CASSMGGEDTQYF TGTGCCAGTAGTATGGGCGGTGAGGATACGCAGTATTTT
TRBD1 few TRBJ1-4 TRBV12-5 CASGSTDRDKLFF TGTGCTAGTGGTTCAACCGACAGGGACAAACTGTTTTTT
- - TRBJ2-1 TRBV19 CASSPLEGVSYNEQFF TGTGCCAGTAGTCCCCTAGAGGGCGTATCCTACAATGAGCAGTTCTTC
- - TRBJ2-1 TRBV7-2 CASSLVPQRGANEQFF TGTGCCAGCAGCTTAGTACCGCAGAGGGGGGCCAATGAGCAGTTCTTC
- - TRBJ2-5 TRBV7-2 CASSLGPSQTQYF TGTGCCAGCAGCTTAGGCCCCTCCCAGACCCAGTACTTC
TRBD1 - TRBJ1-5 TRBV12-3/TRBV12-4 CASSFRDRQNQPQHF TGTGCCAGCAGTTTTCGGGACAGGCAGAATCAGCCCCAGCATTTT
- many TRBJ1-4 TRBV10-3 CAISESQGEKLFF TGTGCCATCAGTGAGTCTCAGGGTGAAAAACTGTTTTTT
- few TRBJ1-5 TRBV6-1 CASSVPLRPQHF TGTGCCAGCAGTGTACCGTTAAGGCCCCAGCATTTT
TRBD2 many TRBJ2-5 TRBV7-9 CASSPNRGVSQETQYF TGTGCCAGCAGCCCCAACCGGGGGGTCTCCCAAGAGACCCAGTACTTC
- - TRBJ2-2 TRBV6-6 CASSFGGPNTGELFF TGTGCCAGCAGTTTCGGGGGACCGAACACCGGGGAGCTGTTTTTT
- - TRBJ2-1 TRBV12-3/TRBV12-4 CASTPDEQFF TGTGCCAGCACACCCGATGAGCAGTTCTTC
- - TRBJ2-1 TRBV20-1 CSATWQTYNEQFF TGCAGTGCCACTTGGCAAACCTACAATGAGCAGTTCTTC
TRBD2 - TRBJ2-1 TRBV20-1 CSARVLAGQNEQFF TGCAGTGCTAGAGTCCTAGCGGGACAGAATGAGCAGTTCTTC